Included here is one TCR beta chain sequence, with context. In germline, CDR1 is LNHDA, CDR2 SQIVND (reference sequence). Trimming pared 3 bases from V and 11 bases from J, leaving 17 bases between. The CDR3 sequence is 14 residues long. The data were obtained in a study of cytomegalovirus exposure and HLA in healthy donors. A multiplex PCR was run with 60 Vbeta primers and 13 Jbeta primers. Libraries were prepared by immunoSEQ multiplex PCR; TCRdb keeps only in-frame clonotypes and omits some of them. The sample consists of roughly 130,000 clones, roughly 74% of them appearing once. This receptor was taken from a man in his forties in good health and CMV-seropositive. This chain connects TRBV19 to TRBJ1-5; D unresolved. Sequencing input: PBMCs. The CDR3 region has the DNA TGTGCCAGTAGTATTCCATATCGCCCCGGGGCCCAGCATTTT. Protein: CASSIPYRPGAQHF.